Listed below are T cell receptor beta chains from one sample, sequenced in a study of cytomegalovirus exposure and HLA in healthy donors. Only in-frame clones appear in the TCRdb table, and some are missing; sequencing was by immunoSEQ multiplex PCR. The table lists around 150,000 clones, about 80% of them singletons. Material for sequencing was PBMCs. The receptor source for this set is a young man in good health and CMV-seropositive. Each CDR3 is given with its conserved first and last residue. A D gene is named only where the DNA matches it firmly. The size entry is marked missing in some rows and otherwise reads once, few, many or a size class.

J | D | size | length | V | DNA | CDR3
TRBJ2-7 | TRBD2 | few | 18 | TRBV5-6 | TGTGCCAGCAGCCCCGGACTAGCGGGAGGCCTTAAATCCTACGAGCAGTACTTC | CASSPGLAGGLKSYEQYF
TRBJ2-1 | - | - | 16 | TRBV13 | TGTGCCAGCAGCTTAACACAGGTGAAGCCCTACAATGAGCAGTTCTTC | CASSLTQVKPYNEQFF
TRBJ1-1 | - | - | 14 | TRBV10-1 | TGCGCCAGCAGTGCCACAGGGACGAACACTGAAGCTTTCTTT | CASSATGTNTEAFF
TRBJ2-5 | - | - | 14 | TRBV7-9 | TGTGCCAGCAGCGCCAGACTAGGAGTAGAGACCCAGTACTTC | CASSARLGVETQYF
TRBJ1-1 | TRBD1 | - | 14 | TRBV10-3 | TGTGCCATCAGAGGGGACAGGGGGCGAGGTGAAGCTTTCTTT | CAIRGDRGRGEAFF
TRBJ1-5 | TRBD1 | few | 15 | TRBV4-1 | TGCGCCAGCAGCCAGGACAGGGGGTCTAATCAGCCCCAGCATTTT | CASSQDRGSNQPQHF
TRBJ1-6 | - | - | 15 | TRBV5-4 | TGTGCCAGCAGCTTGGGAGGAAACTATAATTCACCCCTCCACTTT | CASSLGGNYNSPLHF
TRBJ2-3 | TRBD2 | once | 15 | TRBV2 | TGTGCCAGCGGTGGGACTACCCCTAGCACAGATACGCAGTATTTT | CASGGTTPSTDTQYF
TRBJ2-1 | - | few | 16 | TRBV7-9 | TGTGCCAGCAGCCTCTCCGGACAGCTGGGTTACAATGAGCAGTTCTTC | CASSLSGQLGYNEQFF
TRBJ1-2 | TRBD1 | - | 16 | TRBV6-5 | TGTGCCAGCAGTTACACCAGGACAGGGGGGGCCTATGGCTACACCTTC | CASSYTRTGGAYGYTF
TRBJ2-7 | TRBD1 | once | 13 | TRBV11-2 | TGTGCCAGCAGCCCGGACAGGTCCTACGAGCAGTACTTC | CASSPDRSYEQYF
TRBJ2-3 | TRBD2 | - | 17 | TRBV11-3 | TGTGCCAGCAGCTTAGATCTAGCGGGAGTGAGCACAGATACGCAGTATTTT | CASSLDLAGVSTDTQYF
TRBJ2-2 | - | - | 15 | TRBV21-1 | TGTGCCAGCAGCGCCCCTGGAGTAAACACCGGGGAGCTGTTTTTT | CASSAPGVNTGELFF
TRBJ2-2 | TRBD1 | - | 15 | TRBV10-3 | TGTGCCACCAGGGGGGACAGGGAATCATCTGGGGAGCTGTTTTTT | CATRGDRESSGELFF
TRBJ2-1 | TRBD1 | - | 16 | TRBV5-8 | TGTGCCAGCAGTTTTCTCGGACAGGGGGCTATCGATGAGCAGTTCTTC | CASSFLGQGAIDEQFF
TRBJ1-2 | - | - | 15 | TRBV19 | TGTGCCAGTAGTTCTACGGACAGAGTTCGCTATGGCTACACCTTC | CASSSTDRVRYGYTF
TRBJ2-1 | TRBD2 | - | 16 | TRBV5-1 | TGCGCCAGCAGCTCCGGGGGACTAGCGGGGGTTGAAGAGCAGTTCTTC | CASSSGGLAGVEEQFF
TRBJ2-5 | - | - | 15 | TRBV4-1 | TGCGCCAGCAGCCAGGGGGGGGCCTCGGGAGAGACCCAGTACTTC | CASSQGGASGETQYF
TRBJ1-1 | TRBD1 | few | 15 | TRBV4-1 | TGCGCCAGCAGCCAGCAGACAGGGGCGAACACTGAAGCTTTCTTT | CASSQQTGANTEAFF